Listed below are T cell receptor beta chains from one sample, sequenced in a study of T cells in Graves' hyperthyroidism and ophthalmopathy. One entry per CDR3 protein results from TCRdb running MiXCR on the multiplex PCR reads. The sample records roughly 750,000 distinct CDR3 sequences, about 17% being singletons. Sequenced input: blood. The source is a man aged 18 to 29 with Graves' hyperthyroidism. Both conserved end residues are part of each CDR3. D genes are given only for firm matches. Size is stated for part of the rows, as once, few or many counts, or as a class when the clone is expanded.

clone_size: -
v_call: TRBV28
d_call: TRBD2
j_call: TRBJ2-1
cdr3_aa: CASSFETGRRLAGGHEQFF
cdr3_nt: TGTGCCAGCAGTTTTGAAACAGGGAGGCGACTAGCGGGAGGCCATGAGCAGTTCTTC

clone_size: many
v_call: TRBV5-8
d_call: TRBD2
j_call: TRBJ2-7
cdr3_aa: CASSLDTSGMVRGQYF
cdr3_nt: TGTGCCAGCAGCTTGGATACTAGCGGGATGGTTCGGGGGCAGTACTTC

clone_size: few
v_call: TRBV10-3
d_call: -
j_call: TRBJ2-3
cdr3_aa: CAISGGSRGTDTQYF
cdr3_nt: TGTGCCATCAGTGGGGGGAGCAGGGGAACAGATACGCAGTATTTT

clone_size: many
v_call: TRBV6-2/TRBV6-3
d_call: TRBD2
j_call: TRBJ2-1
cdr3_aa: CASALAGGLPAYNEQFF
cdr3_nt: TGTGCCAGCGCCTTGGCGGGAGGCCTCCCAGCCTACAATGAGCAGTTCTTC

clone_size: few
v_call: TRBV30
d_call: TRBD1
j_call: TRBJ1-2
cdr3_aa: CAWSDREGYGYTF
cdr3_nt: TGTGCCTGGTCCGACAGGGAGGGCTATGGCTACACCTTC

clone_size: few
v_call: TRBV20-1
d_call: -
j_call: TRBJ1-2
cdr3_aa: CSASGSLGDYGYTF
cdr3_nt: TGCAGTGCTAGTGGTAGCCTAGGGGACTATGGCTACACCTTC

clone_size: -
v_call: TRBV29-1
d_call: TRBD2
j_call: TRBJ2-1
cdr3_aa: CSVQGTSVYNEQFF
cdr3_nt: TGCAGCGTTCAGGGGACTAGCGTCTACAATGAGCAGTTCTTC

clone_size: many
v_call: TRBV28
d_call: -
j_call: TRBJ2-4
cdr3_aa: CASSSLLQGTMAKNIQYF
cdr3_nt: TGTGCCAGCAGTTCCCTTCTCCAGGGGACGATGGCCAAAAACATTCAGTACTTC

clone_size: -
v_call: TRBV20-1
d_call: -
j_call: TRBJ2-7
cdr3_aa: CSIARGGRASPEQYF
cdr3_nt: TGCAGTATAGCTAGAGGGGGGAGGGCGTCTCCCGAGCAGTACTTC

clone_size: -
v_call: TRBV2
d_call: -
j_call: TRBJ1-5
cdr3_aa: CASRVGDIEPQHF
cdr3_nt: TGTGCCAGCCGGGTGGGGGATATTGAGCCCCAGCATTTT

clone_size: -
v_call: TRBV7-9
d_call: -
j_call: TRBJ2-3
cdr3_aa: CASSVISGTDTQYF
cdr3_nt: TGTGCCAGCAGTGTAATAAGTGGCACAGATACGCAGTATTTT

clone_size: many
v_call: TRBV12-3/TRBV12-4
d_call: -
j_call: TRBJ1-2
cdr3_aa: CASSLTVGGGDGYTF
cdr3_nt: TGTGCCAGCAGTTTAACTGTCGGAGGGGGAGATGGCTACACCTTC

clone_size: many
v_call: TRBV28
d_call: TRBD2
j_call: TRBJ2-3
cdr3_aa: CASSPSGRGVQRTQYF
cdr3_nt: TGTGCCAGCAGCCCTAGCGGGAGGGGGGTCCAGCGTACGCAGTATTTT

clone_size: many
v_call: TRBV2
d_call: TRBD1
j_call: TRBJ1-2
cdr3_aa: CASSRDRLYGYTF
cdr3_nt: TGTGCCAGCAGCCGGGACAGGCTCTATGGCTACACCTTC

clone_size: -
v_call: TRBV30
d_call: TRBD1
j_call: TRBJ2-7
cdr3_aa: CAWSPTGLEQYF
cdr3_nt: TGTGCCTGGAGCCCGACAGGGCTCGAGCAGTACTTC

clone_size: -
v_call: TRBV7-9
d_call: -
j_call: TRBJ2-1
cdr3_aa: CASSLTPGAFYNEQFF
cdr3_nt: TGTGCCAGCAGCTTAACTCCGGGAGCGTTTTACAATGAGCAGTTCTTC

clone_size: many
v_call: TRBV7-2
d_call: TRBD2
j_call: TRBJ2-3
cdr3_aa: CASSSITSGRGDTQYF
cdr3_nt: TGTGCCAGCAGCTCTATTACTAGCGGGAGAGGGGATACGCAGTATTTT

clone_size: few
v_call: TRBV20-1
d_call: -
j_call: TRBJ2-7
cdr3_aa: CSVVLGLAVHEQYF
cdr3_nt: TGCAGTGTAGTCCTCGGGCTAGCAGTCCACGAGCAGTACTTC

clone_size: many
v_call: TRBV27
d_call: -
j_call: TRBJ2-7
cdr3_aa: CASSEAGSNEQYF
cdr3_nt: TGTGCCAGCAGTGAAGCAGGGTCGAACGAGCAGTACTTC

clone_size: few
v_call: TRBV27
d_call: -
j_call: TRBJ2-1
cdr3_aa: CASSLSQGSHYNEQFF
cdr3_nt: TGTGCCAGCAGTTTATCCCAGGGCTCACATTACAATGAGCAGTTCTTC

clone_size: -
v_call: TRBV19
d_call: TRBD2
j_call: TRBJ2-2
cdr3_aa: CASTPGGTGELFF
cdr3_nt: TGTGCCAGTACCCCGGGAGGAACCGGGGAGCTGTTTTTT

clone_size: few
v_call: TRBV6-2/TRBV6-3
d_call: TRBD1
j_call: TRBJ1-4
cdr3_aa: CASSDLGTGSNEKLFF
cdr3_nt: TGTGCCAGCAGTGACCTTGGGACAGGCAGTAATGAAAAACTGTTTTTT

clone_size: many
v_call: TRBV7-9
d_call: TRBD2
j_call: TRBJ2-5
cdr3_aa: CASSTLAGVETQYF
cdr3_nt: TGTGCCAGCAGCACCCTAGCGGGAGTTGAGACCCAGTACTTC

clone_size: many
v_call: TRBV30
d_call: TRBD1
j_call: TRBJ1-6
cdr3_aa: CAWNRGYNSPLHF
cdr3_nt: TGTGCCTGGAACAGGGGGTATAATTCACCCCTCCACTTT

clone_size: many
v_call: TRBV2
d_call: -
j_call: TRBJ2-1
cdr3_aa: CASKGLYNEQFF
cdr3_nt: TGTGCCAGCAAGGGCCTTTACAATGAGCAGTTCTTC

clone_size: -
v_call: TRBV28
d_call: -
j_call: TRBJ1-5
cdr3_aa: CACCRTSNQPQHF
cdr3_nt: TGTGCCTGCTGCAGAACTAGCAATCAGCCCCAGCATTTT

clone_size: -
v_call: TRBV28
d_call: -
j_call: TRBJ2-6
cdr3_aa: CASSFTPSGANVLTF
cdr3_nt: TGTGCCAGCAGTTTTACACCCTCTGGGGCCAACGTCCTGACTTTC

clone_size: many
v_call: TRBV2
d_call: -
j_call: TRBJ2-5
cdr3_aa: CASSVYAGETQYF
cdr3_nt: TGTGCCAGCAGTGTTTACGCGGGGGAGACCCAGTACTTC

clone_size: few
v_call: TRBV20-1
d_call: TRBD2
j_call: TRBJ2-3
cdr3_aa: CSATSGSNADTQYF
cdr3_nt: TGCAGTGCTACAAGCGGGAGCAACGCAGATACGCAGTATTTT

clone_size: few
v_call: TRBV9
d_call: TRBD2
j_call: TRBJ2-7
cdr3_aa: CASTPSGGGEQYF
cdr3_nt: TGTGCCAGCACTCCATCCGGGGGGGGCGAGCAGTACTTC

clone_size: -
v_call: TRBV6-2/TRBV6-3
d_call: TRBD1
j_call: TRBJ1-6
cdr3_aa: CASSHGTGPNSPLHF
cdr3_nt: TGTGCCAGCAGTCATGGGACAGGCCCTAATTCACCCCTCCACTTT

clone_size: -
v_call: TRBV25-1
d_call: -
j_call: TRBJ2-1
cdr3_aa: CASSERRTSPDRSYNEQFF
cdr3_nt: TGTGCCAGCAGTGAACGACGAACATCGCCCGACAGGTCCTACAATGAGCAGTTCTTC

clone_size: many
v_call: TRBV2
d_call: TRBD1
j_call: TRBJ2-7
cdr3_aa: CASSEEGTGTYEQYF
cdr3_nt: TGTGCCAGCAGTGAAGAGGGGACAGGAACCTACGAGCAGTACTTC

clone_size: many
v_call: TRBV2
d_call: -
j_call: TRBJ2-1
cdr3_aa: CASSDRSSYNEQFF
cdr3_nt: TGTGCCAGCAGTGACAGGAGTTCCTACAATGAGCAGTTCTTC